A single T cell receptor (beta chain) is shown here with its context. The length of the CDR3 is 15 residues. Between the trimmed V and J ends, which lost 3 bases and 5 bases, there was a span of 14 bases. CDR1 is DFQATT, CDR2 SNEGSKA, per germline (reference sequence). These data originate in a study of CD8+CD57+ T cells in acquired aplastic anemia. TCR beta VDJ and CDR3 were profiled, and genomic DNA was the template. Via MiXCR, TCRdb re-called the reads, giving one row per CDR3 protein. The table includes approximately 200,000 distinct CDR3 sequences, 64% detected once. The sample consisted of sorted CD4+, CD8+, or CD8+CD57+ T cells (not recorded which) from PBMCs. The gene calls are TRBV20-1 and TRBJ1-6; D is uncertain. The TCR originated in a human donor with severe aplastic anemia or a healthy control (not recorded which). CDR3 nucleotides: TGCAGTGCTAGGAGGGAGGCAGGTGATAATTCACCCCTCCACTTT. Translated, it gives CSARREAGDNSPLHF.